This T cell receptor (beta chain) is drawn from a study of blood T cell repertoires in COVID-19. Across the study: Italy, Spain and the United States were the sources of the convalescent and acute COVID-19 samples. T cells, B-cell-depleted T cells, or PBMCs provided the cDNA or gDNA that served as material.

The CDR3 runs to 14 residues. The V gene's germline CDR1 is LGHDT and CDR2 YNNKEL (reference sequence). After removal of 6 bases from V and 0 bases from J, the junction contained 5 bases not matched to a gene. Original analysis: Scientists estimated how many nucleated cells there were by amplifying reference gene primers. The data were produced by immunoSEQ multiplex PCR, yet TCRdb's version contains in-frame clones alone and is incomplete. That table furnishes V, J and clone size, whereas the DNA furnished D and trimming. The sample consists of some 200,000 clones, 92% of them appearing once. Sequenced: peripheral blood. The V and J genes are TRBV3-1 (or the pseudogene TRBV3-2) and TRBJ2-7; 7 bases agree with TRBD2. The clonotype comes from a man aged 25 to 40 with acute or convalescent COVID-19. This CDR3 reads CASRPSGVSYEQYF. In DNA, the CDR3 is TGTGCCAGCAGACCCAGCGGGGTCTCCTACGAGCAGTACTTC.